Listed below are T cell receptor beta chains from one sample, sequenced in a study of shared clonotypes between healthy human individuals. Profiling relied on immunoSEQ multiplex PCR, and the TCRdb table lists in-frame clones only, not all of them. The sample holds roughly 2.2 million clones, more than 80% seen once. Sequencing was done on a sample of naive CD4+ T cells from PBMCs. The receptors originated from a man aged 18 to 29 in good health. Some clones in this sample may be carry-over from other donors' samples. Both conserved end residues are part of each CDR3. D genes are given only for firm matches. Clone size is not always given. Where it is, it says once, few, many or a class for expanded clones.

>TRBJ1-3|TRBV28|NA|NA
TGTGCCAGCAGTTTAGAGGGTTGGAGGGATGGAGATTTT
CASSLEGWRDGDF
>TRBJ1-1|TRBV6-5|NA|NA
TGTGCCAGCAGCAAAATTCTGATGAACACTGAAGCTTTCTTT
CASSKILMNTEAFF
>TRBJ2-3|TRBV28|NA|NA
TGTGCCAGCAGGGACGCGGGCAGGCGGGGTCCAGATACGCAGTATTTT
CASRDAGRRGPDTQYF
>TRBJ2-1|TRBV21-1|NA|once
TGTGCCAGCAGCAAATTCGAGACAGGGGATCGGACTAGCGGCTCAAATGAGCAGTTCTTC
CASSKFETGDRTSGSNEQFF
>TRBJ1-2|TRBV27|NA|NA
TGTGCCAGCAGTTTATTACAGGGTCCGGGTGGCTACACCTTC
CASSLLQGPGGYTF
>TRBJ2-7|TRBV7-2|NA|NA
TGTGCCAGCAGCTTAGCGGGAGTACGACACGAGCAGTACTTC
CASSLAGVRHEQYF
>TRBJ2-1|TRBV5-1|TRBD2|once
TGCGCCAGCAGCTTCGCGAGCGGGTCCCCGGCGGGGGTTTACAATGAGCAGTTCTTC
CASSFASGSPAGVYNEQFF
>TRBJ2-7|TRBV9|TRBD1|NA
TGTGCCAGCAGCCGATCCGGGACAGGGGTATACGAGCAGTACTTC
CASSRSGTGVYEQYF
>TRBJ1-2|TRBV5-4|NA|NA
TGTGCCAGCAGCTTGTTAGGGGGATATGGCTACACCTTC
CASSLLGGYGYTF
>TRBJ1-5|TRBV28|NA|NA
TGTGCCAGCAGCCCAACACATAGCAATCAGCCCCAGCATTTT
CASSPTHSNQPQHF
>TRBJ2-7|TRBV28|NA|NA
TGTGCCAGCAGTGCTTCCGGAGACGAGCAGTACTTC
CASSASGDEQYF
>TRBJ2-7|TRBV28|TRBD1|NA
TGTGCCAGCAGTCGGACAGGTACCTCCTACGAGCAGTACTTC
CASSRTGTSYEQYF
>TRBJ2-7|TRBV5-1|NA|NA
TGCGCCAGCAGGGGAAGGCTCTCCTACGAGCAGTACTTC
CASRGRLSYEQYF
>TRBJ1-4|TRBV7-9|NA|NA
TGTGCCAGCAGCTTCAGGGAAACTAATGAAAAACTGTTTTTT
CASSFRETNEKLFF
>TRBJ1-2|TRBV7-9|NA|NA
TGTGCCAGCAGCCTCGACAGCCTTGGGAGCTACACCTTC
CASSLDSLGSYTF
>TRBJ1-5|TRBV7-9|NA|NA
TGTGCCAGCAGCTCCGCACAGGCTCATCAGCCCCAGCATTTT
CASSSAQAHQPQHF
>TRBJ2-2|TRBV11-3|NA|NA
TGTGCCAGCAGCTTAGGGACAGTTTACACCGGGGAGCTGTTTTTT
CASSLGTVYTGELFF
>TRBJ2-2|TRBV28|NA|NA
TGTGCCAGCAGTCGGGGGCGGGGTAAAGGGGACACCGGGGAGCTGTTTTTT
CASSRGRGKGDTGELFF
>TRBJ2-1|TRBV20-1|NA|NA
TGCAGTGCGGTCTCCTACAATGAGCAGTTCTTC
CSAVSYNEQFF
>TRBJ2-5|TRBV7-8|NA|NA
TGTGCCAGCAGCGTAGACGCAGGGTTTAGGGAGACCCAGTACTTC
CASSVDAGFRETQYF
>TRBJ2-3|TRBV7-2|NA|NA
TGTGCCAGCAGCTTAGTAGGGGCGCGCACAGATACGCAGTATTTT
CASSLVGARTDTQYF
>TRBJ2-7|TRBV28|TRBD1|NA
TGTGCCAGCAGTTTAGAGGGGGCGCGACCCCACGAGCAGTACTTC
CASSLEGARPHEQYF
>TRBJ2-3|TRBV10-3|TRBD2|NA
TGTGCCATCAGTGAGGGGGAGCGGGAGTGGGGAGATACGCAGTATTTT
CAISEGEREWGDTQYF
>TRBJ2-7|TRBV27|NA|NA
TGTGCCAGCAGTTTATCTGCCCCCGGGGGCTCCTACGAGCAGTACTTC
CASSLSAPGGSYEQYF
>TRBJ2-7|TRBV28|TRBD1|once
TGTGCCAGCAGTTTGACGGACAGGGTAGGTTACGAGCAGTACTTC
CASSLTDRVGYEQYF
>TRBJ2-1|TRBV7-9|TRBD2|NA
TGTGCCAGCAGCTTCGGGACTAGCGGGCTCAATGAGCAGTTCTTC
CASSFGTSGLNEQFF
>TRBJ2-7|TRBV29-1|NA|NA
TGCAGCGTTTTGACACAATACTACGAGCAGTACTTC
CSVLTQYYEQYF
>TRBJ1-1|TRBV7-9|TRBD1|NA
TGTGCCAGCAGCCCGCAGACAGGGAGGGGTACTGAAGCTTTCTTT
CASSPQTGRGTEAFF
>TRBJ2-5|TRBV7-9|NA|NA
TGTGCCAGCAGCATGACCAGGGACATCCAAGAGACCCAGTACTTC
CASSMTRDIQETQYF
>TRBJ2-2|TRBV5-1|TRBD1|NA
TGCGCCAGCAGCCGGGACAGGGCAAGCACCGGGGAGCTGTTTTTT
CASSRDRASTGELFF
>TRBJ2-2|TRBV18|NA|few
TGTGCCAGCTCACCAGAGACAGTGAACACCGGGGAGCTGTTTTTT
CASSPETVNTGELFF
>TRBJ2-3|TRBV7-9|TRBD2|NA
TGTGCCAGCAGCTCACGGACTAGCGGGAGAATCGCAGATACGCAGTATTTT
CASSSRTSGRIADTQYF
>TRBJ1-1|TRBV5-4|TRBD1|NA
TGTGCCAGCAGCGCCCAAGGACAGGGCAGGACTGAAGCTTTCTTT
CASSAQGQGRTEAFF
>TRBJ2-3|TRBV12-5|NA|NA
TGTGCTAGTGGTTTGGCGGGGAGGGATACGCAGTATTTT
CASGLAGRDTQYF
>TRBJ2-2|TRBV30|NA|NA
TGCGGCGGGGAGGGGGGCACCGGGGAGCTGTTTTTT
CGGEGGTGELFF
>TRBJ1-4|TRBV15|TRBD1|NA
TGTGCCACCAGCACAACGACAGGGGGGAATGAAAAACTGTTTTTT
CATSTTTGGNEKLFF
>TRBJ1-4|TRBV5-1|NA|NA
TGCGCCAGCAGCTTGGCGGGCACCACCGGCGAAAAACTGTTTTTT
CASSLAGTTGEKLFF
>TRBJ2-1|TRBV14|NA|NA
TGTGCCAGCAGCCAACCGAAAGGGGTGACAAACAATGAGCAGTTCTTC
CASSQPKGVTNNEQFF
>TRBJ2-5|TRBV7-2|NA|NA
TGTGCCAGCAGCTTAGACGTCACGGAGACCCAGTACTTC
CASSLDVTETQYF
>TRBJ1-3|TRBV5-1|TRBD1|NA
TGCGCCAGCAGCCCGACAGGGCCAAGCTCTGGAAACACCATATATTTT
CASSPTGPSSGNTIYF
>TRBJ1-3|TRBV5-1|NA|NA
TGCGCCAGCAGCAGCGGGACGGTAATTTCCTCTGGAAACACCATATATTTT
CASSSGTVISSGNTIYF
>TRBJ2-6|TRBV7-3|TRBD2|NA
TGTGCCAGCAGCCCGGGAGGGGGGGCCAACTCTGGGGCCAACGTCCTGACTTTC
CASSPGGGANSGANVLTF
>TRBJ2-1|TRBV6-5|NA|NA
TGTGCCAGCAGTTACTCTAGGCCTCGGTTTGGCAATGAGCAGTTCTTC
CASSYSRPRFGNEQFF
>TRBJ1-2|TRBV9|TRBD1|NA
TGTGCCAGCAGCGGGGACAGGGTTTCTGGCTACACCTTC
CASSGDRVSGYTF
>TRBJ1-6|TRBV28|TRBD1|once
TGTGCCAGCAGTTCAGACAGGGCCTTCTATAATTCACCCCTCCACTTT
CASSSDRAFYNSPLHF
>TRBJ2-2|TRBV29-1|NA|NA
TGCAGCGTTGTACCTCGACTGAACACCGGGGAGCTGTTTTTT
CSVVPRLNTGELFF
>TRBJ1-5|TRBV11-2|NA|NA
TGTGCCAGCAGTCTTGGGTACAATCAGCCCCAGCATTTT
CASSLGYNQPQHF
>TRBJ2-2|TRBV5-1|TRBD2|NA
TGCGCCAGCAGCCCGGGGACTAGCGGGAGCCCCGGGGAGCTGTTTTTT
CASSPGTSGSPGELFF
>TRBJ2-5|TRBV6-1|NA|once
TGTGCCAGCAGCCCACCGGGAGTATACCAAGAGACCCAGTACTTC
CASSPPGVYQETQYF
>TRBJ2-7|TRBV6-6|NA|NA
TGTGCCAGCAGTAAGTGGGCGCGGGAAATGCACGAGCAGTACTTC
CASSKWAREMHEQYF
>TRBJ1-5|TRBV5-4|TRBD1|NA
TGTGGAGGGACAGGGGGAAAGCCCCAGCATTTT
CGGTGGKPQHF
>TRBJ2-7|TRBV7-2|TRBD2|NA
TGTGCCAGCAGGAGTCCGACTAGCGGGAATCTCTACGAGCAGTACTTC
CASRSPTSGNLYEQYF
>TRBJ1-1|TRBV30|TRBD1|NA
TGTGCCTGGAGTGAAGCCTTTCTCGGGACAGGGAACACTGAAGCTTTCTTT
CAWSEAFLGTGNTEAFF
>TRBJ1-2|TRBV6-1|TRBD1|once
TGTGCCAGCCGTATAACAGGGGGGAACTATGGCTACACCTTC
CASRITGGNYGYTF
>TRBJ2-1|TRBV7-9|NA|NA
TGTGCCAGCAGCTCGGACTCGGGAGTAGGGTTCTTC
CASSSDSGVGFF
>TRBJ2-5|TRBV29-1|TRBD2|NA
TGCAGCGTTGATGGGCTAGCGGGAGGGCAATTGGGAGAGACCCAGTACTTC
CSVDGLAGGQLGETQYF
>TRBJ2-1|TRBV7-9|TRBD2|NA
TGTGCCAGCAGCTTAGGGCCTAGCGGGACAAGGCTAGTGCAGTTCTTC
CASSLGPSGTRLVQFF
>TRBJ2-3|TRBV18|NA|NA
TGTGCCAGCTCACCCCGGACCGACACAGATACGCAGTATTTT
CASSPRTDTDTQYF
>TRBJ2-7|TRBV10-3|TRBD1|NA
TGTGCCATAAAAGGGACAGCCTCCTACGAGCAGTACTTC
CAIKGTASYEQYF